This T cell receptor (beta chain) stems from a study of T cell repertoires in cytomegalovirus infection. The wider study: The study used recently identified HLA-C-restricted and well-studied HLA-B-restricted CMV epitopes. Public signatures in TCR beta pointed to CMV infection and matching HLA type. Study results and limitations: The ex vivo response was dominated by HLA-C-restricted CMV-specific TCR beta clonotypes.

V dropped 6 bases and J dropped 6; count of bases not matched to a gene: 9. The CDR3 is 15 amino acids. Looked up from germline, CDR1 is SGHVS and CDR2 is FNYEAQ. TCRdb re-analysed the reads in MiXCR, keeping a single row per CDR3 protein. The table has 650,000 to 900,000 distinct CDR3 sequences, 32% seen once. Comments on this clonotype: Its antigen is unknown.

J is TRBJ2-1 and V is TRBV7-6; TRBD1 matches 9 bases. The sequences come from cultured CD8+ T cells from PBMCs, collected from culture after CMV antigen stimulation. The receptor was derived from a human donor in good health (CMV status not recorded). Some clones in this sample may be carry-over from other donors' samples. Here the CDR3 DNA reads TGTGCCAGCAGTCCCGGGACAGGGTACCCCAATGAGCAGTTCTTC. This gives the protein CASSPGTGYPNEQFF.